This record covers a single TCR beta chain. Its antigen is as yet unknown. This sample is drawn from a study of vaccination effects on CD4 cells after COVID-19. Notes on the study in general: Among infection- and vaccine-induced clones, marked clonal contraction occurred late after vaccination.

Using immunoSEQ multiplex PCR, the repertoire was profiled, and TCRdb retains in-frame clones only, with some absent. Of just under 65,000 clones listed, roughly 75% are singletons. Germline V gene lookup returns CDR1 SGDLS and CDR2 YYNGEE. J gave up 0 bases and V 4 bases, and 6 bases lay outside the gene matches. The CDR3 has 16 residues. ViraFEST assay sequencing came after antigen-specific CD4+ T cells were expanded with viral peptide pools. Having been cultured for about ten days, the cells underwent CD4+ T cell isolation. Nucleocapsid antibody tests were negative, and the vaccine recipients had no prior SARS-CoV-2 infection. PBMC were cultured at around 2 million per well with about 9 IU/ml IL-2 and 9 to 10 ug/ml peptides. In the cultures, half the medium was exchanged for IL-2 medium on days 3 and 7.

The sequencing used CD4+ T cells from PBMCs cultured with HCoV-OC43 spike peptides, collected before COVID-19 vaccination. Subset defined: HCoV-OC43 spike overlapping peptide pool stimulation. The rearrangement links TRBV9 to TRBJ2-2; TRBD1 matches 7 bases. This receptor was identified in a human donor who received a COVID-19 vaccine. CDR3 coding DNA: TGTGCCAGCAGCCCCAGGGGACAGACGAACACCGGGGAGCTGTTTTTT. Protein: CASSPRGQTNTGELFF. Filled out from reference TRBV9 and TRBJ2-2, the complete variable domain reads DSGVTQTPKHLITATGQRVTLRCSPRSGDLSVYWYQQSLDQGLQFLIQYYNGEERAKGNILERFSAQQFPDLHSELNLSSLELGDSALYFCASSPRGQTNTGELFFGEGSRLTVL.